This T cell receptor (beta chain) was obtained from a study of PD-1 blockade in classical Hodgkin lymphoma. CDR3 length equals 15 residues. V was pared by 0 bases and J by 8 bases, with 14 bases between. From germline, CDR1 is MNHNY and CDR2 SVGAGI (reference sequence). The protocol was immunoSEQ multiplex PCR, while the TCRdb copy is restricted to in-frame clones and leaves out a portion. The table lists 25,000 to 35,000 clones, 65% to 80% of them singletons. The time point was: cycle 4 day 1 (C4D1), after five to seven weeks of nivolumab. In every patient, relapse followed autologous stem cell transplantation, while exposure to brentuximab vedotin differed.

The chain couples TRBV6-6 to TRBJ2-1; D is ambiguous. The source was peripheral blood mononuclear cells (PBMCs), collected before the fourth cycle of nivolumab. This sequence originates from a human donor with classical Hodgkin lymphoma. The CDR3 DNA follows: TGTGCCAGCAGTTACTCGAGCCTAGACCAGGATGAGCAGTTCTTC. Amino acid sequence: CASSYSSLDQDEQFF.